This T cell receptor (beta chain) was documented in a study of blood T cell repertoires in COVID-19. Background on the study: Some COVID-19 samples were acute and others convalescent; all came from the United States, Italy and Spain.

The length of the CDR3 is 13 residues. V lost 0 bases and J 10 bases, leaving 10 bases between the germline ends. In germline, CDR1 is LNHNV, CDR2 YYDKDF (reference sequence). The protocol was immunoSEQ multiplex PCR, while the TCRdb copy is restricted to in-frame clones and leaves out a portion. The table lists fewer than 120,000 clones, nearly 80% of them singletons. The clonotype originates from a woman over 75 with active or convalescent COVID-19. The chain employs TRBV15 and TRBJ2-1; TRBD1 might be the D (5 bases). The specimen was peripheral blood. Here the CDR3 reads CATSRDRTGEQFF. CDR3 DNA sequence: TGTGCCACCAGCAGAGATAGAACAGGCGAGCAGTTCTTC. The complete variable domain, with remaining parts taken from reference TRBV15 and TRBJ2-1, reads DAMVIQNPRYQVTQFGKPVTLSCSQTLNHNVMYWYQQKSSQAPKLLFHYYDKDFNNEADTPDNFQSRRPNTSFCFLDIRSPGLGDTAMYLCATSRDRTGEQFFGPGTRLTVL.